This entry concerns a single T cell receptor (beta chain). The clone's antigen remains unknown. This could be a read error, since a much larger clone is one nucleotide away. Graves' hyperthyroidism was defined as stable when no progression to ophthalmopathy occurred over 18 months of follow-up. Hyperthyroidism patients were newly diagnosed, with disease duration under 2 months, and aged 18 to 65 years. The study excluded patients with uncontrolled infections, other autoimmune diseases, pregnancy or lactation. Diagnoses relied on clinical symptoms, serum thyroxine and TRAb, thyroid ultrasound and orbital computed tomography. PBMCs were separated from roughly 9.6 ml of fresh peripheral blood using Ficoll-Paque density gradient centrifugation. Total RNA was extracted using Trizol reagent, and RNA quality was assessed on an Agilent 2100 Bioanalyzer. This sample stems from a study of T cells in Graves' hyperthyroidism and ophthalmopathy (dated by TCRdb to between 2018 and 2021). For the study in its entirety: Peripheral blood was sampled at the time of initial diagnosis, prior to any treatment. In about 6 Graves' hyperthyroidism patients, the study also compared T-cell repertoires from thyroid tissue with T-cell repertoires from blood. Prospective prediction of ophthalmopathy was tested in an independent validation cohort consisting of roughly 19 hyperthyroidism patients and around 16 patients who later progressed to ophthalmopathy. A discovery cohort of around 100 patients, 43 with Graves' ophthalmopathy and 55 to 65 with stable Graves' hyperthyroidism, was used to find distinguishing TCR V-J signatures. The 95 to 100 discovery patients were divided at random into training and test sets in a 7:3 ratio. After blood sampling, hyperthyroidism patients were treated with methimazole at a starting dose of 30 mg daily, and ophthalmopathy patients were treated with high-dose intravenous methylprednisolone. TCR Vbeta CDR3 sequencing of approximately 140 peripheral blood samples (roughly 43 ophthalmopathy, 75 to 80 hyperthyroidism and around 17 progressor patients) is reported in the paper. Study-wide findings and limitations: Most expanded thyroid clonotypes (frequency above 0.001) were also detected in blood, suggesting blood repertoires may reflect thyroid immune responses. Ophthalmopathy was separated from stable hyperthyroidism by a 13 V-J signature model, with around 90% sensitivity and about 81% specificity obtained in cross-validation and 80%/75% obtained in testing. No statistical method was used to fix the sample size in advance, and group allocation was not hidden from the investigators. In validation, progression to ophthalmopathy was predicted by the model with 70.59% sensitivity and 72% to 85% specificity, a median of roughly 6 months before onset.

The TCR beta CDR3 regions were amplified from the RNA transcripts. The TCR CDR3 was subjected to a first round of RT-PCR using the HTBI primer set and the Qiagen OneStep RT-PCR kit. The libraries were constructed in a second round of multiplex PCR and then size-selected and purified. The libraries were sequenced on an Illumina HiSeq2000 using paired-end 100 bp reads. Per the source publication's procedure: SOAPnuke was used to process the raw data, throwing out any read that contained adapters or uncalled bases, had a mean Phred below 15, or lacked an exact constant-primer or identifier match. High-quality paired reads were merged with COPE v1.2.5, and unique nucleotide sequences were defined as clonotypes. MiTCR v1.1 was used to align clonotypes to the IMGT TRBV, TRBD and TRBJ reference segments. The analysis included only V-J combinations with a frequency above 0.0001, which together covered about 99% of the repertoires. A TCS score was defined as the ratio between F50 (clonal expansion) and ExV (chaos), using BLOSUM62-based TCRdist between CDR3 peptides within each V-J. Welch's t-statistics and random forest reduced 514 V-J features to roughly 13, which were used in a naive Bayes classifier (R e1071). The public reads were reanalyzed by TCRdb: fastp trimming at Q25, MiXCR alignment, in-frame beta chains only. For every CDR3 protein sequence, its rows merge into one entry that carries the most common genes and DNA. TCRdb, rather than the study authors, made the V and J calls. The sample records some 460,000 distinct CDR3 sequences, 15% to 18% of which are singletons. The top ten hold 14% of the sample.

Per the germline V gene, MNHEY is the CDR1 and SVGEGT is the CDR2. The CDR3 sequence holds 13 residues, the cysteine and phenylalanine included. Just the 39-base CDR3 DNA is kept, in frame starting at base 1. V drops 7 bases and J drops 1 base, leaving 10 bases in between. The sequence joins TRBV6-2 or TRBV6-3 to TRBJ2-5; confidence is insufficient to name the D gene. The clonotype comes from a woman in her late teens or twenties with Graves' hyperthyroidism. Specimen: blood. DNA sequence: TGTGCCAGCATTCGGAGTACCCAAGAGACCCAGTACTTC. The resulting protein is CASIRSTQETQYF.